The present TCR beta chain was sequenced within a study of T cells after yellow fever vaccination (dated by TCRdb to about 2019). Notes on the research overall: Libraries from fractions with low cell numbers were prepared with the SMART-Seq v4 Ultra Low Input RNA kit. To track T-cell clones before and after primary and booster YFV17D yellow fever vaccination, bulk TCR alpha and beta repertoires were sequenced longitudinally. Two healthy male donors, one aged 18 to 29 and one aged 30 to 40 years, were included in the cohort. Blood was drawn at multiple timepoints before and after primary and secondary immunization, with bulk PBMC replicates and cell subsets isolated.

TCR cDNA was synthesized by 5'RACE template switching, through which a universal primer site and unique molecular identifiers were introduced. Priming for cDNA synthesis came from both the TCR alpha and TCR beta constant segments. Library amplification involved two PCR steps, and the second step added sample barcodes and sequencing adapters. Sequencing of libraries was performed on Illumina HiSeq 2500 (2x100 bp) or NovaSeq (2x150 bp). The authors' pipeline ran thus. Demultiplexing of reads and collapsing into UMI consensus sequences were performed with MIGEC, and V(D)J alignment was carried out with MiXCR. Clonotypes responding to the vaccine were identified with edgeR on replicate PBMC samples, with the criteria of FDR below 0.01 and a log2 fold change above 5 up to day 15. Each bulk clonotype received a CD4 or CD8 identity based on whether the sequenced CD4 or CD8 repertoire contained that clonotype at higher abundance. The public reads were reprocessed in TCRdb via fastp at Q25 and MiXCR, keeping in-frame beta chains. Rows with one shared CDR3 protein collapse into an entry with the most common genes and DNA. For this entry, the V and J calls and clone size follow TCRdb and not the study's own pipeline. The sample profile shows 500,000 to 700,000 distinct CDR3 sequences; under 25% of them were found once. The ten largest clones represent roughly an eighth of the sample.

On this clonotype: Its antigen is still unknown. Within one base of it there is no much larger clone, and no base qualities were kept.

Sample treatment or condition, as interpreted from the label and publication: live attenuated yellow fever vaccine strain. Two biological replicates of bulk PBMCs were collected at each blood-draw timepoint. A standard Ficoll-Paque protocol was used to isolate PBMCs from peripheral blood. RNA was extracted with TriZol from bulk PBMCs, CD4 and CD8 fractions, and dextramer-positive and dextramer-negative fractions. At the junction V is shortened by 3 bases and J by 1 base; bases outside the gene matches: 11. From cysteine to phenylalanine, the CDR3 is 19 amino acids long. Of all the DNA, just the CDR3 is kept, 57 bases in frame from base 1. The germline V gene gives CDR1 as LGHNA and CDR2 as YSLEER. Broad study findings and their caveats: Computational filtering was needed because FACS-sorted repertoires could contain abundant contaminating clonotypes from the bulk population. Compared with the primary T-cell response, the secondary T-cell response was weaker but faster, peaking on day 5 rather than day 15. Because only a couple of donors were included in the study, the extent to which the findings can be generalized is limited. After the booster, most clones that had expanded after primary vaccination were detected again (over 95% of CD4 and over 75% of CD8), suggesting broad maintenance of memory. A small share of clonotypes was detected in both CD4 and CD8 compartments, with the overlap likely arising from convergent recombination.

The input for sequencing was PBMCs, taken 15 days after the yellow fever booster vaccination. The sequence derives from a man under 40 who received the YFV17D yellow fever vaccine. The chain is made from TRBV4-3 and TRBJ2-3; TRBD2 lines up with 12 middle nucleotides. The nucleotide sequence reads TGCGCCAGCAGCCAGGGAGGACTAGCGGGATGGCTAGGCACAGATACGCAGTATTTT. Translation gives CASSQGGLAGWLGTDTQYF.